The 24 T cell receptor beta chains reported below all come from one sample, sequenced in a study of T cells after yellow fever vaccination (dated by TCRdb to about 2019). The treatment or condition label here, explained by the study, means: live attenuated yellow fever vaccine strain. Library prep was done by 5' RACE. The run used an Illumina HiSeq 2500. The raw public reads went through TCRdb reprocessing: fastp at Q25, MiXCR clone calling, in-frame beta chains kept. Under each unique CDR3 protein, matching rows form one entry showing the most common genes and DNA. This sample comprises about 120,000 distinct CDR3 sequences, 5.5% to 8% of them detected only once. Of the sample, approximately 2.7% is held by the ten largest clones. Source: CD4+ T cells sorted from PBMCs, taken 35 to 50 days after the first yellow fever vaccination. These receptors originate from a man in his late teens or twenties who received the YFV17D yellow fever vaccine.

This clonotype was observed many times. The rearrangement links TRBV14 to TRBJ2-7; no definite D call. Germline V gene sequence: CDR1 SGHDN, CDR2 FVKESK. The V gene lost 5 bases and the J gene lost 5 bases, with 4 bases spanning the gap. This CDR3 has 10 residues. The CDR3, as DNA: TGTGCCAGCAGCGCCGACGAGCAGTACTTC. Its protein is CASSADEQYF.

Many counts were recorded for this clonotype. The rearrangement joins TRBV5-5 to TRBJ1-2, with TRBD1 as a possible D gene (5 bases). Trimming took 4 bases from V and 4 from J, leaving 11 bases between them. The CDR3 is 13 amino acids. Germline loops: CDR1 SGHKS, CDR2 YYEKEE (reference sequence). CDR3 in amino acids: CASSKMDTYGYTF. The CDR3 nucleotides read TGTGCCAGCAGCAAAATGGACACCTATGGCTACACCTTC.

This clonotype was recorded at least ten times. The chain has TRBV6-5 and TRBJ1-4, with TRBD1 matching over 8 bases. Per germline, CDR1 MNHEY and CDR2 SVGAGI. This CDR3 is 16 amino acids long. The V gene end was trimmed by 4 bases and the J gene end by 8 bases; junction bases not matched to a gene: 12. The CDR3 is CASSSHRQGKREKLFF. The DNA of the CDR3 is TGTGCCAGCAGTTCACACCGACAGGGGAAGAGAGAAAAACTGTTTTTT.

A note on this clonotype: A single base separates this from a much larger clone, so it may be a read error. The J gene is TRBJ2-3, the V gene TRBV5-1; D is unresolved. In germline, CDR1 is SGHRS, CDR2 YFSETQ. The ends were cut back, 9 bases at V and 5 bases at J, with 19 bases in the middle. CDR3 length: 14 amino acids. The CDR3 DNA reads as TGCGCCACCGCTCCCCAGCTTCCCAAAGATACGCAGTATTTT. Protein sequence: CATAPQLPKDTQYF.

This clonotype was counted at least ten times. The chain couples TRBV20-1 to TRBJ1-6; D is perhaps TRBD1 (6 bases). V lost 4 bases and J 14 bases, leaving 18 bases between the germline ends. The germline V gene encodes CDR1 DFQATT and CDR2 SNEGSKA (reference sequence). The CDR3 runs 13 residues. For the CDR3, the DNA is TGCAGTGCTAAGCAGGGGCTTTTGGGGACCCTCCACTTT. It specifies CSAKQGLLGTLHF.

This clonotype showed up many times. The chain employs TRBV29-1 and TRBJ2-1; tentatively, D is TRBD1 or TRBD2 (5 bases each). The germline gives CDR1 SQVTM, CDR2 ANQGSEA. Trimming pared 5 bases from V and 0 bases from J, leaving 14 bases between. CDR3 length: 15 amino acids. The CDR3 loop reads CSVNPLGDSYNEQFF. The CDR3 region has the DNA TGCAGCGTTAACCCGTTGGGGGACTCCTACAATGAGCAGTTCTTC.

There are a few counts of this clonotype. The chain carries TRBV5-6 and TRBJ2-7, with no clear D. The germline CDR1 and CDR2 sequences are SGHDT and YYEEEE. There are 15 residues in the CDR3. V was trimmed by 4 bases and J by 0 bases, leaving 14 bases between them. The CDR3 spells CASSPGLFHSYEQYF. The CDR3 DNA follows: TGTGCCAGCAGCCCTGGGCTCTTCCACTCCTACGAGCAGTACTTC.

In this sample, this clonotype turned up many times. This chain links TRBV6-1 with TRBJ2-7; 9 positions match TRBD2. Per germline, CDR1 MNHNS and CDR2 SASEGT. The CDR3 spans 14 residues. V shed 10 bases and J 2 bases; nucleotides not matched to a gene: 9. This chain's CDR3 is CATHLAGSPYEQYF. The CDR3 DNA reads as TGTGCCACCCATCTAGCGGGGTCCCCCTACGAGCAGTACTTC.

This clonotype was found many times. The chain uses TRBV7-9 and TRBJ1-3, with a tentative D call TRBD1 (5 bases). Germline V gene sequence: CDR1 SEHNR, CDR2 FQNEAQ (reference sequence). The CDR3 loop spans 16 amino acids. V was trimmed by 5 bases and J by 4 bases, leaving 18 bases between them. CDR3 region: CASSRSDWGSGNTIYF. CDR3 bases: TGTGCCAGCAGCCGCTCGGACTGGGGGAGCGGAAACACCATATATTTT.

The chain couples TRBV30 to TRBJ1-1; D is ambiguous. This CDR3 contains 12 residues. Germline loops: CDR1 GTSNPN, CDR2 SVGIG (reference sequence). V was cut by 0 bases and J by 10 bases, with 12 bases left in between. This CDR3 is CAWSVRSGGAFF. In DNA, the CDR3 is TGTGCCTGGAGTGTACGATCAGGCGGAGCTTTCTTT.

The chain carries TRBV5-4 and TRBJ2-7; TRBD2 agrees at 8 bases. Looked up from germline, CDR1 is SGHNT and CDR2 is YYREEE (reference sequence). With 0 bases clipped from V and 4 bases from J, the junction kept 6 bases outside the gene matches. The CDR3 has 15 residues. CDR3 in DNA: TGTGCCAGCAGCTTGGCCGGGGGGGTTAATTACGAGCAGTACTTC. Translated: CASSLAGGVNYEQYF.

This clonotype has a count of ten or more. The chain carries TRBV12-3 or TRBV12-4 and TRBJ1-4; 7 bases fit TRBD1. The J segment lost 11 bases and the V segment lost 3 bases, leaving 6 bases of the junction unmatched. There are 13 residues in the CDR3. CDR3 sequence: CASSLGTARKLFF. CDR3 DNA sequence: TGTGCCAGCAGTTTGGGGACAGCCCGGAAACTGTTTTTT.

In regard to this clonotype: A much bigger clone sits one base away, suggesting this may be a read error. V usage is TRBV11-2 and J usage is TRBJ1-6; D not resolved. The CDR3 is 14 residues long. Trimming left V 7 bases short and J 15 bases short, with 22 bases between. Per germline, CDR1 SGHAT and CDR2 FQNNGV. The CDR3 bases are TGTGCCAGCACCCCCGCTCATCTCGCAACACACCTCCACTTT. Its translation: CASTPAHLATHLHF.

The sample holds many counts of this clonotype. The gene calls are TRBV6-2 or TRBV6-3 and TRBJ1-1; the match to TRBD1 covers 8 bases. V shed 6 bases and J 3 bases; nucleotides not matched to a gene: 6. Germline lookup yields CDR1 MNHEY and CDR2 SVGEGT. This CDR3 comprises 14 residues. For the CDR3, the DNA is TGTGCCAGCAGCATGACAGGGGCGGACACTGAAGCTTTCTTT. This sequence encodes CASSMTGADTEAFF.

This clonotype was seen many times. V and J are TRBV20-1 and TRBJ1-5; 7 positions match TRBD1. This CDR3 comprises 15 residues. Germline-derived CDR1 and CDR2 are DFQATT and SNEGSKA (reference sequence). Losses at the gene ends were 3 bases for V and 8 bases for J; bases not matched to a gene: 13. The CDR3 nucleotides read TGCAGTGCTAGCCACGGACAGGTGCCGAGGGAGCCCCAGCATTTT. Translation: CSASHGQVPREPQHF.

Ten or more counts support this clonotype. The V and J genes are TRBV7-3 and TRBJ2-3, with D perhaps TRBD1 (6 bases). The CDR3 totals 15 residues. CDR1 and CDR2 (germline): SGHTA, FQGTGA. V was shortened by 3 bases and J by 1 base, with 11 bases between the two germline ends. Here the CDR3 DNA reads TGTGCCAGCAGCTTTAGGGCAGGGGGCACAGATACGCAGTATTTT. Its protein product is CASSFRAGGTDTQYF.

The chain is built from TRBV2 and TRBJ1-1; TRBD1 matches 7 bases. The CDR3 has 13 amino acids. Germline V lookup: CDR1 SNHLY, CDR2 FYNNEI. The V and J ends lost 6 bases and 6 bases, in that order; junction bases with no gene match: 7. CDR3 region: CASRVEGGSEAFF. The CDR3, as DNA: TGTGCCAGCAGAGTAGAAGGGGGCTCTGAAGCTTTCTTT.

This clonotype was counted ten times or more. CDR3 protein: CASSWGQAETQYF. In DNA, the CDR3 is TGCGCCAGCAGCTGGGGCCAGGCGGAGACCCAGTACTTC. The chain uses TRBV5-1 and TRBJ2-5, with D perhaps matching TRBD1 (5 bases). V was shortened by 3 bases and J by 5 bases, with 11 bases between the two germline ends. Germline V lookup: CDR1 SGHRS, CDR2 YFSETQ. CDR3 size: 13 residues.

This clonotype was counted ten times or more. V usage is TRBV5-1 and J usage is TRBJ1-6; 11 bases fit TRBD1. CDR3 length: 16 amino acids. Germline V lookup: CDR1 SGHRS, CDR2 YFSETQ. With 5 bases clipped from V and 6 bases from J, the junction kept 7 bases outside the gene matches. CDR3 nucleotide sequence: TGCGCCAGCAGTCGGGGACAGGGGGTGTCTAATTCACCCCTCCACTTT. It translates to CASSRGQGVSNSPLHF.

This clonotype has a count of ten or more. The V gene is TRBV5-1, the J gene TRBJ2-7; 7 bases match TRBD2. The CDR3 has 14 residues. Per germline, CDR1 SGHRS and CDR2 YFSETQ. The trim removed 1 base at V and 6 bases at J, leaving 7 bases unmatched. CDR3 coding DNA: TGCGCCAGCAGCTTGTTGTCCAGGGAGGGCGAGCAGTACGTC. Its translation is CASSLLSREGEQYV.

The CDR3 DNA sequence: TGTGCCAGCGGGACTGGGCTCCTCTACGAGCAGTACTTC. Translation: CASGTGLLYEQYF. The gene calls are TRBV5-5 and TRBJ2-7; D possibly corresponds to TRBD2 (6 bases). This CDR3 region has 13 residues. Germline-derived CDR1 and CDR2 are SGHKS and YYEKEE (reference sequence). Trimming stripped 7 bases from V and 3 bases from J, with 14 bases between.

This clonotype has at least ten counts. V and J are TRBV5-1 and TRBJ2-1; no firm D call. Trimming cost V 4 bases and J 0 bases, with 8 bases left between them. The CDR3 has 14 amino acids. Germline CDR1 is SGHRS and CDR2 is YFSETQ. CDR3 loop: CASSIDSSYNEQFF. The CDR3 DNA sequence: TGCGCCAGCAGCATAGATAGCTCCTACAATGAGCAGTTCTTC.

In nucleotides, the CDR3 is TGCGCCAGCATCCCAACGGGCAGCACAGATACGCAGTATTTT. Amino acid sequence: CASIPTGSTDTQYF. The chain couples TRBV5-1 to TRBJ2-3; D gene ambiguous. Germline CDR1 reads SGHRS; CDR2 reads YFSETQ. The germline V and J ends were trimmed by 6 bases and 0 bases, with 11 bases remaining between them. CDR3 size: 14 residues.

This clonotype occurred many times. V and J are TRBV7-2 and TRBJ2-1, with 10 bases that match TRBD2. This CDR3 region has 15 residues. The germline CDR1 and CDR2 sequences are SGHTA and FQGNSA. The V segment lost 5 bases and the J segment 6 bases; nucleotides outside the gene matches: 7. The CDR3 sequence is CASSTRLAGGNEQFF. Written as DNA, the CDR3 is TGTGCCAGCAGCACGAGACTAGCGGGCGGCAATGAGCAGTTCTTC.